A selection of T cell receptor beta chains follows, all from one sample in a study of CD8 T cells in ankylosing spondylitis. Via MiXCR, TCRdb re-called the 5' RACE reads, giving one row per CDR3 protein. The sample holds some 700,000 distinct CDR3 sequences, around 19% seen once. The sequencing input was blood, either unsorted or a sorted T cell fraction (not recorded which). All receptors come from a male donor with ankylosing spondylitis. CDR3s include the opening cysteine and the closing phenylalanine or tryptophan. The D gene is left open where the match is weak. A clone size is listed for some rows: how often the clone was seen (once, few, many), or a class if it is expanded.

D gene: -
clone size: few
V gene: TRBV2
J gene: TRBJ2-2
CDR3 protein: CASSVSTDPAANTGELFF
CDR3 DNA: TGTGCCAGCTCTGTCAGTACGGACCCAGCGGCGAACACCGGGGAGCTGTTTTTT

D gene: -
clone size: few
V gene: TRBV20-1
J gene: TRBJ2-1
CDR3 protein: CSASRGPPFSEQFF
CDR3 DNA: TGCAGTGCTAGTCGGGGACCACCCTTTAGTGAGCAGTTCTTC

D gene: -
clone size: -
V gene: TRBV5-1
J gene: TRBJ1-2
CDR3 protein: CASSLYTGSYGYTF
CDR3 DNA: TGCGCCAGCAGCTTGTACACAGGTTCCTATGGCTACACCTTC

D gene: TRBD2
clone size: -
V gene: TRBV10-3
J gene: TRBJ2-3
CDR3 protein: CAISDMGSSGSTDTQYF
CDR3 DNA: TGTGCCATCAGTGATATGGGGTCTAGCGGAAGCACAGATACGCAGTATTTT

D gene: TRBD1
clone size: -
V gene: TRBV7-2
J gene: TRBJ1-4
CDR3 protein: CASSLTGGAIFEKLFF
CDR3 DNA: TGTGCCAGCAGCTTAACAGGGGGCGCAATATTCGAAAAACTGTTTTTT

D gene: -
clone size: -
V gene: TRBV20-1
J gene: TRBJ2-6
CDR3 protein: CSAWGRQAGANVLTF
CDR3 DNA: TGCAGTGCTTGGGGAAGACAGGCTGGGGCCAACGTCCTGACTTTC

D gene: TRBD1
clone size: -
V gene: TRBV4-1
J gene: TRBJ2-3
CDR3 protein: CASSHGTVSTDTQYF
CDR3 DNA: TGCGCCAGCAGCCATGGGACAGTAAGCACAGATACGCAGTATTTT

D gene: -
clone size: -
V gene: TRBV5-8
J gene: TRBJ1-5
CDR3 protein: CASSLAARWQPQHF
CDR3 DNA: TGTGCCAGCAGCTTGGCCGCGCGATGGCAGCCCCAGCATTTT

D gene: -
clone size: -
V gene: TRBV20-1
J gene: TRBJ2-7
CDR3 protein: CSARGAHGYVNYEQYF
CDR3 DNA: TGCAGTGCTAGAGGGGCCCACGGATATGTCAACTACGAGCAGTACTTC

D gene: -
clone size: -
V gene: TRBV15
J gene: TRBJ2-7
CDR3 protein: CATSRDIRTKDPLYEQYF
CDR3 DNA: TGTGCCACCAGCAGAGATATCAGGACTAAAGACCCCCTCTACGAGCAGTACTTC

D gene: -
clone size: many
V gene: TRBV5-1
J gene: TRBJ2-4
CDR3 protein: CASSLTLAKNIQYF
CDR3 DNA: TGCGCCAGCAGCCTAACCCTAGCCAAAAACATTCAGTACTTC

D gene: TRBD1
clone size: -
V gene: TRBV12-3/TRBV12-4
J gene: TRBJ2-1
CDR3 protein: CASRDRDSWWQFF
CDR3 DNA: TGTGCCAGCAGGGACAGGGACTCCTGGTGGCAGTTCTTC

D gene: -
clone size: -
V gene: TRBV3-1
J gene: TRBJ2-5
CDR3 protein: CASTPPVWVMGRETQYF
CDR3 DNA: TGTGCCAGCACCCCACCTGTCTGGGTAATGGGTAGGGAGACCCAGTACTTC

D gene: -
clone size: -
V gene: TRBV6-2/TRBV6-3
J gene: TRBJ2-5
CDR3 protein: CASSYPSTRTQETQYF
CDR3 DNA: TGTGCCAGCAGTTACCCCTCGACAAGGACACAAGAGACCCAGTACTTC

D gene: TRBD2
clone size: few
V gene: TRBV4-3
J gene: TRBJ2-1
CDR3 protein: CASSQDRAGLATNNEQFF
CDR3 DNA: TGCGCCAGCAGCCAAGATAGGGCGGGACTAGCGACCAACAATGAGCAGTTCTTC

D gene: -
clone size: -
V gene: TRBV2
J gene: TRBJ2-3
CDR3 protein: CASSEVSSYTDTQYF
CDR3 DNA: TGTGCCAGCAGTGAAGTTAGCAGCTACACAGATACGCAGTATTTT

D gene: TRBD2
clone size: -
V gene: TRBV28
J gene: TRBJ2-3
CDR3 protein: CASSSASGSGTDTQYF
CDR3 DNA: TGTGCCAGCAGTTCGGCTAGCGGGAGTGGGACAGATACGCAGTATTTT

D gene: TRBD1
clone size: few
V gene: TRBV29-1
J gene: TRBJ1-4
CDR3 protein: CSVGWDRLREKLFF
CDR3 DNA: TGCAGCGTTGGATGGGACAGGCTGAGGGAAAAACTGTTTTTT

D gene: TRBD1
clone size: -
V gene: TRBV20-1
J gene: TRBJ2-4
CDR3 protein: CSARPPLQTGKNIQYF
CDR3 DNA: TGCAGTGCTAGACCCCCTCTCCAGACAGGGAAAAACATTCAGTACTTC

D gene: TRBD2
clone size: -
V gene: TRBV20-1
J gene: TRBJ2-1
CDR3 protein: CSAHTGTSEQFF
CDR3 DNA: TGCAGTGCGCATACCGGGACTAGCGAGCAGTTCTTC

D gene: TRBD1
clone size: -
V gene: TRBV3-1
J gene: TRBJ1-2
CDR3 protein: CASSQSQGRDGYTF
CDR3 DNA: TGTGCCAGCAGCCAATCACAGGGGAGAGATGGCTACACCTTC

D gene: -
clone size: -
V gene: TRBV6-5
J gene: TRBJ2-7
CDR3 protein: CASSYFVDSYEQYF
CDR3 DNA: TGTGCCAGCAGTTACTTCGTGGACTCCTACGAGCAGTACTTC